This TCR beta chain was sequenced in a study of blood T cells in healthy people across ages. Next came a second PCR, run for roughly 6 to 11 cycles, which used a sample-barcoded 5' primer along with a J-beta primer mix. One entry per CDR3 protein results from TCRdb running MiXCR on the 5' RACE reads. The table records about 970,000 distinct CDR3 sequences, roughly 51% of them present only once. Germline V gene lookup returns CDR1 MNHEY and CDR2 SMNVEV (reference sequence). Between the trimmed V and J ends, which lost 5 bases and 8 bases, there was a span of 25 bases. CDR3 length: 17 residues. The rearrangement uses TRBV27 and TRBJ2-1; the D gene is possibly TRBD2 (6 bases). The sample taken for sequencing was blood. The receptor was derived from a woman aged 55-69 years in good health. The CDR3 coding sequence is TGTGCCAGCAGTGGGCAAGGGGTAGCGGAGGTCTTTGATGAGCAGTTCTTC. Translating gives CASSGQGVAEVFDEQFF.